The next 20 T cell receptor beta chains were all read from a single sample in a study of blood T cell repertoires in COVID-19. Measured with immunoSEQ multiplex PCR; TCRdb has only the in-frame clones, and not every one. This sample has around 86,000 clones, with approximately 81% found just once. Sequencing was performed on peripheral blood. These receptors originate from a man older than 75 with acute or convalescent COVID-19.

J is TRBJ1-6 and V is TRBV5-1; 9 nucleotides align to TRBD1. The CDR3 has 16 residues. The V segment lost 2 bases and the J segment 6 bases; nucleotides outside the gene matches: 6. Looked up from germline, CDR1 is SGHRS and CDR2 is YFSETQ. CDR3 in amino acids: CASSFTGQGSNSPLHF. For the CDR3, the DNA is TGCGCCAGCAGCTTTACGGGACAGGGATCTAATTCACCCCTCCACTTT.

The chain combines TRBV11-2 with TRBJ1-1; tentative D call: TRBD1 (5 bases). Trimming stripped 4 bases from V and 4 bases from J, with 19 bases between. Germline values: CDR1 SGHAT, CDR2 FQNNGV. There are 16 residues in the CDR3. The CDR3 loop reads CASSSPIMGGVTEAFF. Here the CDR3 DNA reads TGTGCCAGCAGCTCACCTATTATGGGGGGTGTCACTGAAGCTTTCTTT.

The V call is TRBV9, the J call TRBJ2-7; weak D call: TRBD2 (6 bases). Per the germline V gene, CDR1 is SGDLS and CDR2 is YYNGEE. Trimming took 4 bases from V and 1 from J, leaving 12 bases between them. This CDR3 has 14 residues. The CDR3 region has the DNA TGTGCCAGCAGCCACCGGACTACTTCCTACGAGCAGTACTTC. Translation: CASSHRTTSYEQYF.

The rearrangement joins TRBV3-1 (or the pseudogene TRBV3-2) to TRBJ2-7; D not certain. V lost 3 bases and J 2 bases, leaving 5 bases between the germline ends. Germline CDR1 LGHDT, CDR2 YNNKEL (reference sequence). This CDR3 spans 12 amino acids. Here the CDR3 reads CASSQSAYEQYF. CDR3 sequence (DNA): TGTGCCAGCAGCCAGAGCGCCTACGAGCAGTACTTC.

This clone was observed a single time. The rearrangement uses TRBV30 and TRBJ1-1; D is perhaps TRBD1 (5 bases). V was pared by 5 bases and J by 1 base, with 11 bases between. The CDR3 has 13 amino acids. Germline lookup yields CDR1 GTSNPN and CDR2 SVGIG (reference sequence). As DNA, the CDR3 is TGTGCCTGGGGACACCCCGGGAACACTGAAGCTTTCTTT. Protein product: CAWGHPGNTEAFF.

The V gene is TRBV10-1, the J gene TRBJ2-7, with 7 bases lining up with TRBD1. The CDR3 is made up of 13 amino acids. V dropped 5 bases and J dropped 1; count of bases not matched to a gene: 2. Germline CDR1 and CDR2: WNHNN and SYGVQD (reference sequence). CDR3 in amino acids: CASSPRGSYEQYF. The CDR3 DNA is TGCGCCAGCAGTCCCAGGGGGTCCTACGAGCAGTACTTC.

This clone was found a few times. Other DNA sequences of this sample code for an identical CDR3. The chain has TRBV12-3 or TRBV12-4 and TRBJ1-2; the D gene is possibly TRBD1 (6 bases). V was clipped by 1 base and J by 4 bases, with 7 bases between them. The CDR3 contains 13 residues. The CDR3: CASSLGTVYGYTF. The CDR3, as DNA: TGTGCCAGCAGTTTAGGGACAGTCTATGGCTACACCTTC.

This clone was recorded once. This sequence joins TRBV9 and TRBJ1-2, with 8 bases matching TRBD1. This CDR3 comprises 18 residues. With 4 bases clipped from V and 5 bases from J, the junction kept 19 bases outside the gene matches. Looked up from germline, CDR1 is SGDLS and CDR2 is YYNGEE. The CDR3 DNA reads TGTGCCAGCAGCCCGACGGCAGGGGGCTACAGTCCCTCTTATGGCTACACCTTC. Translating gives CASSPTAGGYSPSYGYTF. Drawing the rest from reference TRBV9 and TRBJ1-2, the complete variable domain is DSGVTQTPKHLITATGQRVTLRCSPRSGDLSVYWYQQSLDQGLQFLIQYYNGEERAKGNILERFSAQQFPDLHSELNLSSLELGDSALYFCASSPTAGGYSPSYGYTFGSGTRLTVV.

The rearrangement uses TRBV4-2 and TRBJ2-4; D might be TRBD2 (6 bases). V was cut by 2 bases and J by 2 bases, with 13 bases left in between. The germline V gene has CDR1 LGHNA and CDR2 YNFKEQ. The CDR3 has 16 residues. CDR3 in DNA: TGTGCCAGCAGCCAATTAGACCGGGGGACCAAAAACATTCAGTACTTC. It yields the protein CASSQLDRGTKNIQYF.

The rearrangement links TRBV5-1 to TRBJ2-7, with 9 bases aligning to TRBD1. V lost 1 base, J lost 2 bases, and 4 bases stayed unmatched. CDR1 is SGHRS and CDR2 is YFSETQ in the germline V gene. CDR3 length: 15 residues. The CDR3 loop reads CASSLSGTGPYEQYF. CDR3 coding DNA: TGCGCCAGCAGCTTGAGTGGGACAGGGCCCTACGAGCAGTACTTC.

CDR3 in amino acids: CASSQEQLASYEQYF. CDR3 DNA: TGTGCCAGCAGCCAAGAACAACTAGCCTCCTACGAGCAGTACTTC. The gene calls are TRBV3-1 (or the pseudogene TRBV3-2) and TRBJ2-7; D is possibly TRBD2 (6 bases). This CDR3 is 15 amino acids long. Germline-derived CDR1 and CDR2 are LGHDT and YNNKEL (reference sequence). Trimming shortened V by 0 bases and J by 0 bases, and 9 bases separated the two germline ends.

The chain carries TRBV9 and TRBJ2-7, with TRBD2 as a possible D gene (5 bases). In germline, CDR1 is SGDLS, CDR2 YYNGEE. The ends were cut back, 3 bases at V and 3 bases at J, with 7 bases in the middle. CDR3 length: 12 amino acids. Written as DNA, the CDR3 is TGTGCCAGCAGCGCCGGGGACTACGAGCAGTACTTC. This gives the protein CASSAGDYEQYF.

This chain's CDR3 is CASRSGSYNGELFF. The CDR3 region has the DNA TGTGCCAGCAGAAGCGGGAGCTATAACGGGGAGCTGTTTTTT. V gene TRBV6-5 combines with J gene TRBJ2-2; 8 bases are shared with TRBD2. CDR3 length: 14 residues. The V gene end was trimmed by 6 bases and the J gene end by 7 bases; junction bases not matched to a gene: 7. Germline V gene data show CDR1 as MNHEY and CDR2 as SVGAGI.

The count of this clone is one. V and J are TRBV21-1 and TRBJ2-1; the D call in the table, TRBD2, was not verified against the DNA. TRBV21-1 is a pseudogene locus. The CDR3 totals 16 residues. CDR3 coding DNA: TGTGCCAGCAGCAAAAAAGAGGCTAGCGGGAGCAATGAGCAGTTCTTC. Its translation is CASSKKEASGSNEQFF.

V and J are TRBV5-6 and TRBJ1-2; 10 bases agree with TRBD1. Trimming cost V 4 bases and J 4 bases; bases outside gene matches: 4. The CDR3 is made up of 14 amino acids. Looked up from germline, CDR1 is SGHDT and CDR2 is YYEEEE. Here the CDR3 reads CASSAGQGIYGYTF. The DNA for the CDR3 is TGTGCCAGCAGCGCGGGACAGGGGATCTATGGCTACACCTTC.

The J gene is TRBJ2-7, the V gene TRBV5-6; unclear D gene. Germline V CDR1 and CDR2: SGHDT, YYEEEE. Deletions cut 4 bases from V and 3 bases from J, with 8 bases between. The CDR3 is 12 amino acids. CDR3 sequence reads: CASSLSLYEQYF. In DNA, the CDR3 is TGTGCCAGCAGCCTCAGTCTCTACGAGCAGTACTTC.

The chain couples TRBV7-3 to TRBJ2-3; TRBD2 is a possible D gene (6 bases). The CDR3 runs to 15 residues. CDR1 and CDR2 (germline): SGHTA, FQGTGA. Trimming took 5 bases from V and 3 from J, leaving 15 bases between them. The CDR3 DNA reads TGTGCCAGCAGCCGCGAGGATAGCGGAACAGATACGCAGTATTTT. It encodes CASSREDSGTDTQYF.

This clone occurred a few times. The chain is built from TRBV7-2 and TRBJ1-3; no reliable D call. Germline assignment: CDR1 SGHTA and CDR2 FQGNSA. CDR3 size: 13 residues. Trimming left V 1 base short and J 8 bases short, with 9 bases between. In DNA, the CDR3 is TGTGCCAGCAGCTTAGACGCGGGAGACACCATATATTTT. This sequence encodes CASSLDAGDTIYF. The entire variable domain, with the rest obtained from reference TRBV7-2 and TRBJ1-3, is as follows: GAGVSQSPSNKVTEKGKDVELRCDPISGHTALYWYRQSLGQGLEFLIYFQGNSAPDKSGLPSDRFSAERTGGSVSTLTIQRTQQEDSAVYLCASSLDAGDTIYFGEGSWLTVV.

The gene calls are TRBV5-1 and TRBJ2-7, with D maybe TRBD2 (5 bases). The CDR3 covers 13 residues. CDR1 is SGHRS and CDR2 is YFSETQ in the germline V gene. With 0 bases removed from V and 6 bases from J, the gap between germline ends came to 10 bases. The CDR3 protein is CASSLAVGGEQYF. For the CDR3, the DNA is TGCGCCAGCAGCTTGGCCGTAGGAGGCGAGCAGTACTTC.

Note on this clone: Its ends do not fully match the called genes, so a read error is possible. The chain employs TRBV6-5 and TRBJ1-1; 9 nucleotides line up with TRBD1. Germline values: CDR1 MNHEY, CDR2 SVGAGI. This CDR3 comprises 13 residues. The CDR3 region is CASSSWGGTGPTF. DNA for the CDR3: TGTGCCAGCAGTTCCTGGGGGGGGACAGGGCCGACATTT.